This T cell receptor beta chain was identified during a study of vaccination effects on CD4 cells after COVID-19. The assay was immunoSEQ multiplex PCR, and TCRdb's table has in-frame clones only and misses some. In the table there are under 85,000 clones, 60% to 80% of which are singletons. Within the ViraFEST assay, antigen-specific CD4+ T cells underwent expansion with viral peptide pools prior to sequencing. Once cultured for 10 days, the cells underwent separation to obtain CD4+ T cells. Participants received two doses of either the BNT162b2 or mRNA-1273 vaccine. This clone has more than one count but fewer than ten. Its antigen is currently unknown. The source was CD4+ T cells from PBMCs cultured with HCoV-OC43 spike peptides, collected after COVID-19 vaccination. Noted subset: HCoV-OC43 spike overlapping peptide pool stimulation. The clonotype comes from a human donor who received a COVID-19 vaccine.

The DNA for the CDR3 is TGTGCCAGCAGTTACTCGACCGGAACTCAGTACGTC. This encodes CASSYSTGTQYV. The genes are TRBV6-6 and TRBJ2-7; D is ambiguous. Trimming pared 0 bases from V and 10 bases from J, leaving 10 bases between. In germline, CDR1 is MNHNY, CDR2 SVGAGI (reference sequence). The CDR3 is made up of 12 amino acids.